The source of this TCR beta chain is a study of metastatic and nonmetastatic thyroid tumors. On the study more broadly: Repertoire comparison spanned blood and tumor or nodule tissue of malignant and benign thyroid patients. Study-wide results and caveats: Malignant thyroid tumors reportedly exceeded benign nodules significantly in TCR beta diversity, with the difference appearing in blood and tumor.

For this clone: Antigen unknown. A much larger clone lies one base from this, so it may be a read error.

Each patient went into thyroid surgery without having received any treatment. In germline, CDR1 is DFQATT, CDR2 SNEGSKA (reference sequence). Trimming removed 1 base at V and 1 base at J, with 11 bases between. This CDR3 has 15 amino acids. Authors' methods: A classifier for distant metastasis in papillary thyroid cancer was constructed using CDR3 differences observed across clinicopathological groups. Using MiXCR, TCRdb reanalyzed the PCR reads. TCRdb's processing, not the study's, gives the V and J calls here. This sample carries about 48,000 clones, approximately 20% of them seen once, and the ten largest clones take approximately 3.6%.

The chain employs TRBV20-1 and TRBJ1-3; D is unresolved. This clonotype was sampled from a male donor with papillary thyroid cancer or a benign thyroid nodule (not recorded which). Some clones in this sample may be carry-over from other donors' samples. Sequenced sample: blood. The CDR3 reads CSARAAASSGNTIYF. The CDR3 DNA is TGCAGTGCTAGAGCGGCTGCTTCATCTGGAAACACCATATATTTT.